Shown below are 9 T cell receptor beta chains from a single sample sequenced in a study of monozygotic twins with inflammatory bowel disease. Following a re-call of the 5' RACE reads, TCRdb has one entry per CDR3 protein and lacks DNA. The clone table shows around 200,000 distinct CDR3 sequences, with the ten largest holding approximately 1.5%. The source material was blood. The receptors come from a human donor with ulcerative colitis or Crohn's disease, or a healthy co-twin of an affected twin (not recorded which).

The chain is built from TRBV27 and TRBJ1-5; TCRdb names TRBD1, which stays unverified in the absence of DNA. From germline, CDR1 is MNHEY and CDR2 SMNVEV (reference sequence). The length of the CDR3 is 14 residues. The CDR3 here is CASSLQGGSQPQHF.

The chain uses TRBV19 and TRBJ2-6. Germline CDR1 reads LNHDA; CDR2 reads SQIVND (reference sequence). There are 14 residues in the CDR3. This CDR3 is CASSINSGANVLTF.

The rearrangement joins TRBV7-2 to TRBJ1-5; no DNA is available, so the TRBD1 call from TCRdb remains unchecked. The CDR3 runs to 14 residues. Germline CDR1 is SGHTA and CDR2 is FQGNSA. This chain's CDR3 is CASSLTPGNQPQHF.

The chain links TRBV7-6 to TRBJ2-7; TCRdb names TRBD2, which stays unverified in the absence of DNA. The CDR3 spans 14 residues. The germline CDR1 and CDR2 sequences are SGHVS and FNYEAQ. The CDR3 loop is CASSPNEGVREQYF.

The chain joins TRBV6-5 to TRBJ2-3; absent DNA, TCRdb's TRBD1 call cannot be checked. This CDR3 comprises 13 residues. Germline V lookup: CDR1 MNHEY, CDR2 SVGAGI. CDR3 sequence: CASRPRGTDTQYF.

The chain has TRBV19 and TRBJ2-3. This CDR3 has 14 residues. CDR1 and CDR2 (germline): LNHDA, SQIVND (reference sequence). The CDR3 spells CASSRRLFTDTQYF.

J is TRBJ2-2 and V is TRBV4-2. This CDR3 is built from 13 residues. The germline V gene has CDR1 LGHNA and CDR2 YNFKEQ. CDR3 protein: CASSQATTGELFF.

The CDR3 region is CASSPREGWDTEAFF. This chain joins TRBV18 and TRBJ1-1. This CDR3 is 15 amino acids long. In germline, CDR1 is KGHSH, CDR2 LQKENI. Together with reference TRBV18 and TRBJ1-1, the CDR3 gives the full variable domain: NAGVMQNPRHLVRRRGQEARLRCSPMKGHSHVYWYRQLPEEGLKFMVYLQKENIIDESGMPKERFSAEFPKEGPSILRIQQVVRGDSAAYFCASSPREGWDTEAFFGQGTRLTVV.

The chain joins TRBV6-1 to TRBJ1-5; TCRdb designates TRBD1, a call that cannot be tested without DNA. CDR1 MNHNS and CDR2 SASEGT come from the germline V gene. The CDR3 runs to 14 residues. CDR3 sequence reads: CASRPGQGTQPQHF.